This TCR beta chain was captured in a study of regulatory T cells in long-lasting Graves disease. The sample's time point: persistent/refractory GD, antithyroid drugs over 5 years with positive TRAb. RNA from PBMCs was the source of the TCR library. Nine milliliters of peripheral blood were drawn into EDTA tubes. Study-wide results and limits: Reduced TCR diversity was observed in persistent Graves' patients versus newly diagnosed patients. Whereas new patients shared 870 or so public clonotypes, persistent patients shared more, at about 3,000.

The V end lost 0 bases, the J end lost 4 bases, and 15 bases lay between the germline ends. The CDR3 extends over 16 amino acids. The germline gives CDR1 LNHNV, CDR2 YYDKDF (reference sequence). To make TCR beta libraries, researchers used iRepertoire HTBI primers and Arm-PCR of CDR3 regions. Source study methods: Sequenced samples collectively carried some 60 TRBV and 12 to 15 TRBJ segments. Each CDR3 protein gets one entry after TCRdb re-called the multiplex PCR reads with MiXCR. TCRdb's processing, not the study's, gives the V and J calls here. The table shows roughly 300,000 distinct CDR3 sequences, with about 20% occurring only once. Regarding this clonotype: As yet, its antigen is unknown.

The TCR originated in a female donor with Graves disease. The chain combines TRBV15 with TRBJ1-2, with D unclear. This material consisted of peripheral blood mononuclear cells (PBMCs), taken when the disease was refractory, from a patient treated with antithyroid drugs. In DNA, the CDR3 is TGTGCCACCAGCAGAGATCGGGCTTTGGGCCTCTATGGCTACACCTTC. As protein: CATSRDRALGLYGYTF.